Listed below are T cell receptor beta chains from one sample, sequenced in a study of post-analysis software for immune sequencing data. TCRdb re-analysed the PCR reads in MiXCR, keeping a single row per CDR3 protein. The sample carries a few hundred thousand distinct CDR3 sequences, nearly 45% recorded once. The sequenced sample consisted of blood. The origin of the receptors is a girl aged 5-17 years with multiple sclerosis. The CDR3 runs from the conserved cysteine through the conserved F or W. D genes are given only for firm matches. A clone size is listed for some rows: how often the clone was seen (once, few, many), or a class if it is expanded.

D	size	V	J	DNA	CDR3
TRBD1	NA	TRBV29-1	TRBJ2-7	TGCAGCGTGACCGGACAGGAGAGCTCCTACGTGCAGTACTTC	CSVTGQESSYVQYF
TRBD2	NA	TRBV7-2	TRBJ2-7	TGTGCCAGCAGCTTGCGACTAGCGGGAGGCTACGAGCAGTACTTC	CASSLRLAGGYEQYF
NA	NA	TRBV28	TRBJ2-3	TGTGCCAGCAGTTTATGGGCCACAGATACGCAGTATTTT	CASSLWATDTQYF
NA	NA	TRBV20-1	TRBJ2-3	TGCAGTGCCTCCCCCCGCGATACGCAGTATTTT	CSASPRDTQYF
TRBD2	NA	TRBV12-3/TRBV12-4	TRBJ2-3	TGTGCCAGCAGCCAGGGACTAGCGGGAGGAGTTTCCCCAGATACGCAGTATTTT	CASSQGLAGGVSPDTQYF
TRBD2	NA	TRBV6-6	TRBJ2-5	TGTGCCAGCAGTTACTCGAGGACTAGCGGGAAATCTGAGCAGTACTTC	CASSYSRTSGKSEQYF
NA	NA	TRBV27	TRBJ1-1	TGTGCCAGCAGTTTAACGCGAGGAGCTGAAGCTTTCTTT	CASSLTRGAEAFF
NA	few	TRBV9	TRBJ2-1	TGTGCCAGCAGCATACGGACTGGGGAGCAGTTCTTC	CASSIRTGEQFF
NA	NA	TRBV20-1	TRBJ2-3	TGCAGTGCTAGAGGAGGAAGCGGATCTACAGATACGCAGTATTTT	CSARGGSGSTDTQYF
NA	NA	TRBV29-1	TRBJ1-2	TGCAGCGTAGAAAAGGGGGGAGGCTATGGCTACACCTTC	CSVEKGGGYGYTF
TRBD2	NA	TRBV7-2	TRBJ2-5	TGTGCCAGCACCTCGGTCGGGAGGCAAGAGACCCAGTACTTC	CASTSVGRQETQYF
NA	NA	TRBV10-2	TRBJ2-3	TGCGCCAGCAGGCAGGGGTATGTGACAGATACGCAGTATTTT	CASRQGYVTDTQYF
TRBD1	few	TRBV7-3	TRBJ1-2	TGTGCCAGCAGCCCCACGACAGGGCATGACTATGGCTACACCTTC	CASSPTTGHDYGYTF
NA	NA	TRBV11-2	TRBJ2-3	TGTGCCAGCAGCTTTATGTCGTATAGCACAGATACGCAGTATTTT	CASSFMSYSTDTQYF
NA	NA	TRBV20-1	TRBJ2-7	TGCAGTGCTAGAAAGTACTCGACATTCGGATTCTACGAGCAGTACTTC	CSARKYSTFGFYEQYF